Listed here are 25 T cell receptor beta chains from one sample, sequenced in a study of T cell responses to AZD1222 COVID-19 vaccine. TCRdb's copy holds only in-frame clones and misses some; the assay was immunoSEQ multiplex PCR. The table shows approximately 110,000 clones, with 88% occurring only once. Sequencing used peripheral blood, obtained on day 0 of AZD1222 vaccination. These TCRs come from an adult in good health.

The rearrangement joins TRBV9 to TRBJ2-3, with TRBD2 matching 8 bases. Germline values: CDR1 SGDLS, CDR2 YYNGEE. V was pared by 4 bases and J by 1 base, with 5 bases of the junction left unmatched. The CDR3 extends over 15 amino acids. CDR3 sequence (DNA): TGTGCCAGCAGCCCTACCGGGGGGGGCACAGATACGCAGTATTTT. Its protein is CASSPTGGGTDTQYF.

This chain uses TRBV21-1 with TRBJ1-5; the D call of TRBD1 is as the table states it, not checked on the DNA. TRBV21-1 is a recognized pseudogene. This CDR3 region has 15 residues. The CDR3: CASSNTGGGNQPQHF. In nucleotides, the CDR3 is TGTGCCAGCAGCAACACAGGGGGCGGCAATCAGCCCCAGCATTTT.

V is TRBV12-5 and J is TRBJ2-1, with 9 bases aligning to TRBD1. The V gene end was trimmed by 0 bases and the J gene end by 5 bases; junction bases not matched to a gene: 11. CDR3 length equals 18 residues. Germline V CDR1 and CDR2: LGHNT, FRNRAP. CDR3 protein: CASGLVPKGQGLNNEQFF. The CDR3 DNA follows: TGTGCTAGTGGTTTGGTACCAAAAGGACAGGGGTTAAACAATGAGCAGTTCTTC. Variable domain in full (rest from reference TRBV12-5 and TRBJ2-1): DARVTQTPRHKVTEMGQEVTMRCQPILGHNTVFWYRQTMMQGLELLAYFRNRAPLDDSGMPKDRFSAEMPDATLATLKIQPSEPRDSAVYFCASGLVPKGQGLNNEQFFGPGTRLTVL.

CDR3 nucleotide sequence: TGTGCCACCAGCAGAGATCGACAGCTTAACTATGGCTACACCTTC. This codes for CATSRDRQLNYGYTF. The genes are TRBV15 and TRBJ1-2; perhaps TRBD1 as D (5 bases). This CDR3 is 15 amino acids long. Germline lookup yields CDR1 LNHNV and CDR2 YYDKDF (reference sequence). V lost 0 bases and J 1 base, leaving 9 bases between the germline ends.

CDR3 sequence (DNA): TGTGCCAGTAGTATGGGGTTCTTGGTCGCGGGACCCCAGCATTTT. This codes for CASSMGFLVAGPQHF. The V and J genes are TRBV19 and TRBJ1-5, with D unclear. This CDR3 contains 15 residues. V lost 3 bases, J lost 10 bases, and 19 bases lay in between. Germline V gene lookup returns CDR1 LNHDA and CDR2 SQIVND (reference sequence).

The CDR3 sequence: CASSEFRTGGNNEKLFF. CDR3 DNA: TGTGCCAGCAGTGAATTTAGGACAGGGGGTAATAATGAAAAACTGTTTTTT. J is TRBJ1-4 and V is TRBV25-1; 10 bases map to TRBD1. V trimming: 1 base; J trimming: 4 bases; junction bases outside the gene matches: 6. CDR1 is MGHDK and CDR2 is SYGVNS in the germline V gene. The CDR3 spans 17 residues.

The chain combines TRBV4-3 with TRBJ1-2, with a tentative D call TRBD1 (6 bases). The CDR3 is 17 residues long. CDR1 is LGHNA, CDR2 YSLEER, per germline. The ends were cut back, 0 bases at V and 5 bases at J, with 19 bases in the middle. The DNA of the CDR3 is TGCGCCAGCAGCCAAGATGAAAGGCGGGGACAACTTTATGGCTACACCTTC. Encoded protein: CASSQDERRGQLYGYTF.

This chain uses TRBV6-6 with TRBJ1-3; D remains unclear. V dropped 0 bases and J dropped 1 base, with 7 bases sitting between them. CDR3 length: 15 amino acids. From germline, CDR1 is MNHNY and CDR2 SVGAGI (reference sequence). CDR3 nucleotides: TGTGCCAGCAGTTACTCGGCTGGATCTGGAAACACCATATATTTT. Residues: CASSYSAGSGNTIYF.

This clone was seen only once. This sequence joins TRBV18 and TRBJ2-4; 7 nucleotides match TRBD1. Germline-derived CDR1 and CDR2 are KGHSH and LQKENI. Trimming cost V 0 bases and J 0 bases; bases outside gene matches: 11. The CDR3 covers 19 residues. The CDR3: CASSPPRTGEIIAKNIQYF. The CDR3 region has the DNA TGTGCCAGCTCACCACCGAGAACAGGGGAAATTATAGCCAAAAACATTCAGTACTTC. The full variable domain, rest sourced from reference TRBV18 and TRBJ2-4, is NAGVMQNPRHLVRRRGQEARLRCSPMKGHSHVYWYRQLPEEGLKFMVYLQKENIIDESGMPKERFSAEFPKEGPSILRIQQVVRGDSAAYFCASSPPRTGEIIAKNIQYFGAGTRLSVL.

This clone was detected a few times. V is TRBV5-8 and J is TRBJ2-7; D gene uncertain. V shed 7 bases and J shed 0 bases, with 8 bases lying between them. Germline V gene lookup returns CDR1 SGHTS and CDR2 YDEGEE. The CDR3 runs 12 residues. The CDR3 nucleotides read TGTGCCAGCCGACTGAACTCCTACGAGCAGTACTTC. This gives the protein CASRLNSYEQYF. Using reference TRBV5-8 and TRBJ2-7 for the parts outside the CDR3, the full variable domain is EAGVTQSPTHLIKTRGQQATLRCSPISGHTSVYWYQQALGLGLQFLLWYDEGEERNRGNFPPRFSGRQFPNYSSELNVNALELEDSALYLCASRLNSYEQYFGPGTRLTVT.

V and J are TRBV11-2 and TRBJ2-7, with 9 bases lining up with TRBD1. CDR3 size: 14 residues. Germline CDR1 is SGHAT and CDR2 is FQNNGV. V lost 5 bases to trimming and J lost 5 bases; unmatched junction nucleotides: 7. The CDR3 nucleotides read TGTGCCAGCAGCCCGGACAGGGGAAGGCACGAGCAGTACTTC. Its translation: CASSPDRGRHEQYF.

CDR3 sequence: CASSQSVAGNTIYF. In DNA form, the CDR3 reads TGCGCCAGCAGCCAAAGTGTTGCTGGAAACACCATATATTTT. The genes are TRBV4-3 and TRBJ1-3; no firm D call. Germline CDR1 LGHNA, CDR2 YSLEER. CDR3 length: 14 residues. The V end lost 2 bases, the J end lost 2 bases, and 7 bases lay between the germline ends.

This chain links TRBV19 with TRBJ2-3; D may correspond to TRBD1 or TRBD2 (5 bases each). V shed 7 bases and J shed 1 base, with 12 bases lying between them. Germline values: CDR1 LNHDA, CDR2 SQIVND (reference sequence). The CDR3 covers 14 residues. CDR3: CASKLLGGTDTQYF. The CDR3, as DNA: TGTGCCAGTAAACTGTTGGGGGGCACAGATACGCAGTATTTT.

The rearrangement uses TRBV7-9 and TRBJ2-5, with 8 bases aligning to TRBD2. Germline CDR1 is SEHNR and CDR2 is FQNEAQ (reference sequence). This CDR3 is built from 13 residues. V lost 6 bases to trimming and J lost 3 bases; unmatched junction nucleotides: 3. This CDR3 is CASSPGGEETQYF. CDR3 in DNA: TGTGCCAGCAGTCCCGGGGGGGAAGAGACCCAGTACTTC.

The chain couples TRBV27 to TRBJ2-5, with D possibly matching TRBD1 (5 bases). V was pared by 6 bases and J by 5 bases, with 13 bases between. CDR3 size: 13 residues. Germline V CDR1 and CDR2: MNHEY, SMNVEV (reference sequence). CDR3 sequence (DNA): TGTGCCAGCAGGGCCCAGGGTGAGGAGACCCAGTACTTC. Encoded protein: CASRAQGEETQYF.

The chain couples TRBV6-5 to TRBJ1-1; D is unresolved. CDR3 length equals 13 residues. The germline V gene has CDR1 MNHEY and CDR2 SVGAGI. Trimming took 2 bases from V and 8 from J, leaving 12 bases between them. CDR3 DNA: TGTGCCAGCAGTTACGGTGGGCTTAGGGAAGCTTTCTTT. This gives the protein CASSYGGLREAFF.

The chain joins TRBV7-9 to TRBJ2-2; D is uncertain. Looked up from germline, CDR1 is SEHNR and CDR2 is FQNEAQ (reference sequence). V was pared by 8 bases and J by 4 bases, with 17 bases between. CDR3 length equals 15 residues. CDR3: CASQAGDTLTGELFF. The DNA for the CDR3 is TGTGCCAGCCAGGCCGGTGACACGCTCACCGGGGAGCTGTTTTTT.

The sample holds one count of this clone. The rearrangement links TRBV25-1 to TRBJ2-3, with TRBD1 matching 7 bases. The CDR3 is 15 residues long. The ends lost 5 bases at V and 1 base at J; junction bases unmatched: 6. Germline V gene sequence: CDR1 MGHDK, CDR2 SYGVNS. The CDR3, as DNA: TGTGCCAGCAGTTCCGACAGGGCGGGCACAGATACGCAGTATTTT. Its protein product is CASSSDRAGTDTQYF.

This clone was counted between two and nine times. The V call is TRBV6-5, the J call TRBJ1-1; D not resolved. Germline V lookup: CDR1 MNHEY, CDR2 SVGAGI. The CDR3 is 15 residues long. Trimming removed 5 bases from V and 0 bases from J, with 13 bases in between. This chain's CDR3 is CASSTNLEMNTEAFF. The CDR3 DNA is TGTGCCAGCAGTACGAATTTGGAGATGAACACTGAAGCTTTCTTT.

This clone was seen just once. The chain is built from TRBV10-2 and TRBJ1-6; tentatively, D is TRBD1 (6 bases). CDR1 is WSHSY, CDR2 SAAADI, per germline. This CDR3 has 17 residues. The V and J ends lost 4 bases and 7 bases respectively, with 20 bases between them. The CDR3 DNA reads TGCGCCAGCAGTGGGTCAGGGGAGTCCTCCGAGAATTCACCCCTCCACTTT. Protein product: CASSGSGESSENSPLHF.

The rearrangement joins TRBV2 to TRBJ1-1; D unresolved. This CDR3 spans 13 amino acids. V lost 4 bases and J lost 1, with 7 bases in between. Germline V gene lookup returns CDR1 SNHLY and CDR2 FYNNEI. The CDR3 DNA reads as TGTGCCAGCAGTGTTTTCGGGAACACTGAAGCTTTCTTT. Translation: CASSVFGNTEAFF.

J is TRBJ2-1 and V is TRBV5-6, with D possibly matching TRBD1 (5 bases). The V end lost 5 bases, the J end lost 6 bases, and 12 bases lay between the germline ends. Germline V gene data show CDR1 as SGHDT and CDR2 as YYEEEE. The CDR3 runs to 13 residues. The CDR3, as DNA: TGTGCCAGCAGGGGGCGAGGATCCAATGAGCAGTTCTTC. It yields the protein CASRGRGSNEQFF.

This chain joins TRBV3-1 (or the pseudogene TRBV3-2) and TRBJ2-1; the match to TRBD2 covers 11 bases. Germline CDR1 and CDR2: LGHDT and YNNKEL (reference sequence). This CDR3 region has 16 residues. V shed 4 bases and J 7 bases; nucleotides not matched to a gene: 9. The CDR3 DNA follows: TGTGCCAGCAGCCGGAGTACTAGCGGGGGACGTAATGAGCAGTTCTTC. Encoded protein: CASSRSTSGGRNEQFF.

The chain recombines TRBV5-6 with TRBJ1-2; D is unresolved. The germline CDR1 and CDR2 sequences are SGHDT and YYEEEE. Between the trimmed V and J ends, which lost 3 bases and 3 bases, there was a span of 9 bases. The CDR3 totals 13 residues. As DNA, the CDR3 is TGTGCCAGCAGCTGGCGAGGTGACTATGGCTACACCTTC. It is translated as CASSWRGDYGYTF.

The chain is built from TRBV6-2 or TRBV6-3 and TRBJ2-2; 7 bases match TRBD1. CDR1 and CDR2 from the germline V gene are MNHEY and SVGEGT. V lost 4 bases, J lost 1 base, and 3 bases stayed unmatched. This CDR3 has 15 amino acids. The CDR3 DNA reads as TGTGCCAGCAGTTCGGACAGGCGGAACACCGGGGAGCTGTTTTTT. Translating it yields CASSSDRRNTGELFF.